This T cell receptor (beta chain) comes out of a study of T cell responses to AZD1222 COVID-19 vaccine. General observations from the study: Only six AZD1222 recipients tested seropositive at baseline. Increased Spike-specific TCR breadth and depth were observed after two AZD1222 doses.

This clone was detected only once. The antigen remains unidentified. Assay used: immunoSEQ multiplex PCR; TCRdb lists only in-frame clones, some missing. The sample shows approximately 160,000 clones, about 91% of them seen only once. The CDR3 runs 14 residues. V gave up 6 bases and J gave up 1 base, with 12 bases separating them. CDR1 is MNHEY and CDR2 is SVGAGI in the germline V gene. This sequence originates from an adult who received the AZD1222 COVID-19 vaccine. The gene calls are TRBV6-5 and TRBJ1-1; a possible D gene is TRBD1 (5 bases). The sequences come from peripheral blood, collected 28 days after the second AZD1222 dose. For the CDR3, the DNA is TGTGCCAGCAGCACAGGCGAACCGAACACTGAAGCTTTCTTT. Translation: CASSTGEPNTEAFF.